This T cell receptor beta chain is from a study of shared clonotypes between healthy human individuals. Study-level findings and limits: Naive subsets tended to show greater estimated richness than memory subsets.

Adult donors, all healthy and HIV-negative, had no recent acute infections or vaccinations. Adults of Caucasian background living in Nashville, Tennessee made up all donors. Splitting the CD4+ cells yielded a CD45RA+ naive subset and a CD45RA-negative memory subset. Concerning this clone: Its specificity is not known.

CDR3 size: 13 residues. Trimming left V 2 bases short and J 2 bases short, with 4 bases between. The V gene's germline CDR1 is MGHDK and CDR2 SYGVNS. TCRdb keeps only in-frame clones here, not all; method: immunoSEQ multiplex PCR. Here the sample spans some 2 million clones, 90% to 95% being singletons. This receptor was obtained from a man between 18 and 29 years old in good health. The sequencing sample was made of naive CD4+ T cells sorted from blood. Subset defined: CD45RA+ positively selected. The V call is TRBV25-1, the J call TRBJ1-3; D uncertain. The CDR3 spells CASSEQAGNTIYF. CDR3 DNA sequence: TGTGCCAGCAGTGAACAGGCTGGAAACACCATATATTTT.